The source of this T cell receptor beta chain is a study of response to subunit inactivated influenza vaccine. Study outcomes and limitations: Few additional T cells are recruited per seasonal influenza vaccination, authors suggested.

Concerning this clonotype: Its antigen is undetermined.

MiXCR, applied by TCRdb to the RT-PCR reads, yields one record per CDR3 protein. The sample yields more than 200,000 distinct CDR3 sequences, over 9% seen once. V gave up 0 bases and J gave up 7 bases, with 12 bases separating them. CDR3 size: 15 residues. Germline loops: CDR1 LGHNA, CDR2 YSLEER. This sequence joins TRBV4-3 and TRBJ1-4, with a weak D call TRBD1 (6 bases). The sequence was obtained from a man aged 50-59 years who received an inactivated influenza vaccine. The sample was non-naive T cells sorted from PBMCs, taken around 14 days before vaccination. CDR3 sequence: CASSQENRVSEKLFF. DNA for the CDR3: TGCGCCAGCAGCCAAGAAAACAGGGTCAGTGAAAAACTGTTTTTT.